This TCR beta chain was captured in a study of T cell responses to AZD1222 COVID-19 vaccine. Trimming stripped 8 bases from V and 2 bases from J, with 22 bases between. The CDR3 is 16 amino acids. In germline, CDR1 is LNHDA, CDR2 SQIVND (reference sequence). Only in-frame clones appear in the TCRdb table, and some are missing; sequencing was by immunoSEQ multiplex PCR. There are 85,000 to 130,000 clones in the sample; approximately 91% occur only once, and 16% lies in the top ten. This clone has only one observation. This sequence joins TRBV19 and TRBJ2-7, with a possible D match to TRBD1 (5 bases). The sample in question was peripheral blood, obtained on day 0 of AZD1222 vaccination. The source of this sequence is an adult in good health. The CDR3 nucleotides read TGTGCCAGTCGCGGCCAGGGCAGAGATTTTACCTACGAGCAGTACTTC. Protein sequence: CASRGQGRDFTYEQYF.